These 2 T cell receptor beta chains were all obtained from the same sample, sequenced in a study of blood T cells in healthy people across ages. A sample-barcoded 5' primer and a J-beta primer mix were used in a second PCR of roughly 7 to 11 cycles. TCRdb processed the 5' RACE reads anew with MiXCR; each CDR3 protein has one entry. The sample carries about 280,000 distinct CDR3 sequences, less than 30% recorded once. What was sequenced was blood. All receptors come from a woman in her 70s in good health.

This clonotype has ten or more counts. This chain uses TRBV29-1 with TRBJ1-6; D remains ambiguous. The V end was cut by 6 bases, the J end by 7 bases, with 10 bases between. Germline values: CDR1 SQVTM, CDR2 ANQGSEA. This CDR3 has 12 amino acids. The CDR3 DNA reads as TGCAGCGTCCGGACTGACAATTCACCCCTCCACTTT. Translating it yields CSVRTDNSPLHF.

This clonotype was found many times. This chain joins TRBV27 and TRBJ2-7; TRBD2 matches at 11 bases. The V gene end was trimmed by 2 bases and the J gene end by 6 bases; junction bases not matched to a gene: 3. Germline V gene data show CDR1 as MNHEY and CDR2 as SMNVEV (reference sequence). The CDR3 runs to 14 residues. Here the CDR3 DNA reads TGTGCCAGCAGTTTACGGCTAGCGGGAGGCGAGCAGTACTTC. Its translation is CASSLRLAGGEQYF.